Presented here are 10 T cell receptor beta chains from one specimen sequenced in a study of CD8 T cells in ankylosing spondylitis (dated by TCRdb to 2017 to 2019). The library was obtained by 5' RACE. Instrument on record: Illumina HiSeq 2500. The public reads were reanalyzed by TCRdb: fastp trimming at Q25, MiXCR alignment, in-frame beta chains only. All rows with the same CDR3 protein become a single entry with the most common DNA and genes. This sample holds about 220,000 distinct CDR3 sequences; 10% were observed only once. Jointly, the top ten make up under 25% of the sample. The sequencing sample was made of blood, either unsorted or a sorted T cell fraction (not recorded which). The receptors were sampled from a male donor with ankylosing spondylitis or in good health (not recorded which).

The chain couples TRBV3-1 to TRBJ2-7; D possibly matches TRBD1 or TRBD2 (5 bases each). The CDR3 runs to 14 residues. From germline, CDR1 is LGHDT and CDR2 YNNKEL (reference sequence). Trimming stripped 2 bases from V and 3 bases from J, with 11 bases between. The CDR3 sequence: CASSQPGAGYEQYF. The DNA of the CDR3 is TGTGCCAGCAGCCAACCCGGGGCTGGCTACGAGCAGTACTTC.

This clonotype has a handful of counts. The chain is built from TRBV5-1 and TRBJ1-1; no firm D call. Germline V lookup: CDR1 SGHRS, CDR2 YFSETQ. The CDR3 loop spans 14 amino acids. The ends were cut back, 2 bases at V and 1 base at J, with 9 bases in the middle. This chain's CDR3 is CASSFTVGNTEAFF. The DNA of the CDR3 is TGCGCCAGCAGCTTTACGGTCGGGAACACTGAAGCTTTCTTT.

This clonotype was recorded many times. The chain recombines TRBV20-1 with TRBJ1-1; possibly TRBD1 for D (6 bases). The V gene's germline CDR1 is DFQATT and CDR2 SNEGSKA (reference sequence). V was pared by 0 bases and J by 3 bases, with 17 bases between. The length of the CDR3 is 16 residues. CDR3 amino acids: CSAREQGRLVDTEAFF. In nucleotides, the CDR3 is TGCAGTGCTAGAGAACAGGGTAGGTTGGTGGACACTGAAGCTTTCTTT.

This clonotype was seen a few times. V usage is TRBV20-1 and J usage is TRBJ2-5; D is perhaps TRBD2 (5 bases). This CDR3 contains 13 residues. Germline CDR1 is DFQATT and CDR2 is SNEGSKA (reference sequence). V lost 3 bases and J 5 bases, leaving 13 bases between the germline ends. The CDR3 sequence: CSARRAVGETQYF. The CDR3 bases are TGCAGTGCTAGGAGGGCCGTGGGGGAGACCCAGTACTTC.

Many counts were recorded for this clonotype. The rearrangement uses TRBV6-1 and TRBJ2-5; D may be TRBD1 (5 bases). Germline loops: CDR1 MNHNS, CDR2 SASEGT. CDR3 length: 14 amino acids. Deletions cut 6 bases from V and 0 bases from J, with 11 bases between. The CDR3 bases are TGTGCCAGCAGGGTGACAGAAGACCAAGAGACCCAGTACTTC. As protein: CASRVTEDQETQYF.

This clonotype was recorded a few times. This chain uses TRBV20-1 with TRBJ2-7; the D gene could be TRBD1 or TRBD2 (5 bases each). V gave up 3 bases and J gave up 4 bases, with 13 bases separating them. This CDR3 contains 13 residues. The germline gives CDR1 DFQATT, CDR2 SNEGSKA (reference sequence). The CDR3 sequence: CSASWDRGYEQYF. The CDR3 nucleotides are TGCAGTGCTAGTTGGGACCGAGGTTACGAGCAGTACTTC.

This clonotype was counted ten times or more. The chain links TRBV6-1 to TRBJ2-3, with 12 bases lining up with TRBD1. The CDR3 has 17 amino acids. Germline CDR1 MNHNS, CDR2 SASEGT. Losses at the gene ends were 5 bases for V and 1 base for J; bases not matched to a gene: 7. This CDR3 is CASSPPGTGGRTDTQYF. The CDR3 nucleotides are TGTGCCAGCAGTCCACCCGGGACAGGGGGCCGCACAGATACGCAGTATTTT.

The chain is built from TRBV12-3 or TRBV12-4 and TRBJ2-5; 15 bases align to TRBD2. The ends lost 4 bases at V and 1 base at J; junction bases unmatched: 7. This CDR3 spans 18 amino acids. The CDR3 nucleotides read TGTGCCAGCAGTTCCGGGACTAGCGGGGGGCCCATCCAAGAGACCCAGTACTTC. This gives the protein CASSSGTSGGPIQETQYF.

This chain joins TRBV5-1 and TRBJ2-4; TRBD2 matches at 10 bases. The CDR3 length is 16 residues. The junction had 12 bases not matched to a gene; V was cut back by 3 bases and J by 9 bases. Germline V gives CDR1 SGHRS, CDR2 YFSETQ. CDR3 nucleotides: TGCGCCAGCAGCTCCGAGGGAGCGGGGGGGCCCCGCATTCAGTACTTC. It translates to CASSSEGAGGPRIQYF.

V usage is TRBV11-2 and J usage is TRBJ2-5, with a tentative D call TRBD1 (5 bases). CDR3 length equals 16 residues. V was clipped by 5 bases and J by 2 bases, with 18 bases between them. Germline CDR1 SGHAT, CDR2 FQNNGV. The DNA of the CDR3 is TGTGCCAGCAGCACCAAGACAGACCCCGAGCAAGAGACCCAGTACTTC. This codes for CASSTKTDPEQETQYF. Using reference TRBV11-2 and TRBJ2-5 for the parts outside the CDR3, the full variable domain is EAGVAQSPRYKIIEKRQSVAFWCNPISGHATLYWYQQILGQGPKLLIQFQNNGVVDDSQLPKDRFSAERLKGVDSTLKIQPAKLEDSAVYLCASSTKTDPEQETQYFGPGTRLLVL.